The 4 T cell receptor beta chains presented below share a single source sample, sequenced in a study of cytomegalovirus exposure and HLA in healthy donors. Primers for the PCR totalled 60 Vbeta and 13 Jbeta. Here immunoSEQ multiplex PCR was the method, and the copy in TCRdb shows in-frame clones only, minus some. Among about 86,000 clones listed, about 71% were seen once. The sequencing sample was made of PBMCs. The receptors stem from a man in his 60s in good health and CMV-seronegative.

The gene calls are TRBV28 and TRBJ2-7; TRBD1 matches at 9 bases. The CDR3 length is 15 residues. After removal of 7 bases from V and 7 bases from J, the junction contained 14 bases not matched to a gene. Germline V CDR1 and CDR2: MDHEN, SYDVKM. The CDR3 DNA reads TGTGCCAGCATCCCAGGGGACAGGGAATCGGGGGAGCAGTACTTC. This gives the protein CASIPGDRESGEQYF.

The rearrangement uses TRBV19 and TRBJ2-4; 7 nucleotides align to TRBD2. The germline V gene has CDR1 LNHDA and CDR2 SQIVND (reference sequence). This CDR3 contains 17 residues. V lost 1 base, J lost 2 bases, and 8 bases stayed unmatched. CDR3 amino acids: CASSIGGGSRTKNIQYF. CDR3 DNA: TGTGCCAGTAGTATAGGGGGAGGGAGTAGGACCAAAAACATTCAGTACTTC.

CDR3 loop: CASAGVGQPQHF. CDR3 coding DNA: TGTGCCAGCGCGGGGGTGGGTCAGCCCCAGCATTTT. The chain links TRBV7-6 to TRBJ1-5, with D perhaps TRBD1 (5 bases). Germline V gene data show CDR1 as SGHVS and CDR2 as FNYEAQ. The CDR3 has 12 residues. Trimming took off 8 bases at V and 6 bases at J, with 11 bases between the two ends.

The gene calls are TRBV25-1 and TRBJ1-1, with D tentatively TRBD1 (6 bases). V lost 4 bases to trimming and J lost 4 bases, with 16 bases between them. This CDR3 region has 15 residues. The germline V gene has CDR1 MGHDK and CDR2 SYGVNS. The CDR3 spells CASSGTTGSTTEAFF. The CDR3 DNA reads as TGTGCCAGCAGTGGGACCACAGGGAGTACCACTGAAGCTTTCTTT.